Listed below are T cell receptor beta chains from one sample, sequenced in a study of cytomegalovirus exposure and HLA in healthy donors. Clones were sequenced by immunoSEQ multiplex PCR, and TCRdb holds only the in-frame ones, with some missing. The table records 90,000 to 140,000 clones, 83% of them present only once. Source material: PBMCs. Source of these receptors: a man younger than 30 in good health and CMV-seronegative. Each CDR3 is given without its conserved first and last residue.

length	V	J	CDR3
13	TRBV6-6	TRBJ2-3	ASRPGLADTDTQY
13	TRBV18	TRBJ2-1	ASSPGQGTYNEQF
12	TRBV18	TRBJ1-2	ASSPAGQGYGYT
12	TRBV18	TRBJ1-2	ASSPGIQDYGYT
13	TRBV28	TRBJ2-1	ASSWGISGSNEQF
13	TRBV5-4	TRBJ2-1	ASSLAGLENNEQF
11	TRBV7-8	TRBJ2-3	ASRYAGVDTQY
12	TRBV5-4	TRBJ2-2	ASSPQGPTGELF
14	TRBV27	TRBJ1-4	ASSSRQGAANEKLF
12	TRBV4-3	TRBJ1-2	ASSHLSAGVGYT
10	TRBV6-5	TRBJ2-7	ASSEVGGKQY